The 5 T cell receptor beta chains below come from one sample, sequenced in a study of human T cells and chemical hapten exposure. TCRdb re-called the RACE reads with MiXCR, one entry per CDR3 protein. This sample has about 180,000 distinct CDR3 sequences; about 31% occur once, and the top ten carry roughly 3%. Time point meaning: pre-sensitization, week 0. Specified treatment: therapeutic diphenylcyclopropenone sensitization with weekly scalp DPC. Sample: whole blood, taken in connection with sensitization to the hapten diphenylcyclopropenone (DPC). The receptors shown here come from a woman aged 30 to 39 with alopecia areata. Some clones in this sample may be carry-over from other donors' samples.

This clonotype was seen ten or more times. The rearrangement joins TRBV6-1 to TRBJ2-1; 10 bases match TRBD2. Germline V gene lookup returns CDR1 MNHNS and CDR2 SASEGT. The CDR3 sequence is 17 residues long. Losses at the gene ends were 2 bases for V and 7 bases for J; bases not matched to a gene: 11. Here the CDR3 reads CASSEYRGLAGVNEQFF. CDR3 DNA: TGTGCCAGCAGTGAATACCGGGGGCTAGCGGGAGTTAATGAGCAGTTCTTC.

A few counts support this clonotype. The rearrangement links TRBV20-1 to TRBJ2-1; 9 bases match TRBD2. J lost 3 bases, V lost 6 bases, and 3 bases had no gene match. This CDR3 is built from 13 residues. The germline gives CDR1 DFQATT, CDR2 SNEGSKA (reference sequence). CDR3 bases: TGCAGTGCGACTAGCGGCTTCTACAATGAGCAGTTCTTC. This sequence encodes CSATSGFYNEQFF.

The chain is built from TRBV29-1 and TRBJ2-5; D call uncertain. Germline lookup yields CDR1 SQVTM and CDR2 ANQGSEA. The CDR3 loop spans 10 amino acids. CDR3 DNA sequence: TGCAGTTGGGGACAAGAGACCCAGTACTTC. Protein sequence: CSWGQETQYF.

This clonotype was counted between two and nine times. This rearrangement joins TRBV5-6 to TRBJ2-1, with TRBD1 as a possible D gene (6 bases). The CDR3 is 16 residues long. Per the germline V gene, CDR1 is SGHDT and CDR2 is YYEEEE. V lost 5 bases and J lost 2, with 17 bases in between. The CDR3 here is CASRPPTGLPYNEQFF. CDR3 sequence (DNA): TGTGCCAGCAGACCGCCAACAGGGCTACCCTACAATGAGCAGTTCTTC.

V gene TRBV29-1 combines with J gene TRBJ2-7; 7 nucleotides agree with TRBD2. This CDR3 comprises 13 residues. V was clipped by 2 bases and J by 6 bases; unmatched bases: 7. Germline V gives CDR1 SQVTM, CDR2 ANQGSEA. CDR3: CSVEQATGGEQYF. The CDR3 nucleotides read TGCAGCGTTGAACAAGCGACGGGAGGCGAGCAGTACTTC.